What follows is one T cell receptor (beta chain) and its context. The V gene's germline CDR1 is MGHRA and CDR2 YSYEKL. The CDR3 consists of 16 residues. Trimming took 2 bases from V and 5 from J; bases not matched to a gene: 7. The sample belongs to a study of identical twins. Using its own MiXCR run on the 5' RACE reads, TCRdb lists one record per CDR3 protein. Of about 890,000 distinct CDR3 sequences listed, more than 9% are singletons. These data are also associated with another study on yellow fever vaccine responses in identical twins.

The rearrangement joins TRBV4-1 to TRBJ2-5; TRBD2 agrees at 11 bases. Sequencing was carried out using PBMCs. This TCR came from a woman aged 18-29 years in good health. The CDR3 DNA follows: TGCGCCAGCAGCCAACTACTACTAGCGGGAGATGAGACCCAGTACTTC. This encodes CASSQLLLAGDETQYF.